The clone carrying this TCR beta chain was seen at least ten times. These data belong to a study of neurological immune-mediated disorders. Synthesis of cDNA used 5'RACE (with 10-nucleotide random UMIs). Using its own MiXCR run on the 5' RACE reads, TCRdb lists one record per CDR3 protein. The table includes about 59,000 distinct CDR3 sequences, about 4% detected once. Unsorted libraries were generated from 2 million PBMCs held at -80 degrees C. The material sequenced was PBMCs. The TCR comes from a woman in her 50s with multiple sclerosis.

CDR3 protein: CASREGVVLTGELFF. In DNA, the CDR3 is TGTGCCAGCAGGGAGGGGGTAGTCCTCACCGGGGAGCTGTTTTTT. The chain recombines TRBV2 with TRBJ2-2; either TRBD1 or TRBD2 may fit D (6 bases each). The germline V gene has CDR1 SNHLY and CDR2 FYNNEI. V was clipped by 6 bases and J by 4 bases, with 15 bases between them. The CDR3 loop spans 15 amino acids. Combining the CDR3 with reference TRBV2 and TRBJ2-2 gives the whole variable domain EPEVTQTPSHQVTQMGQEVILRCVPISNHLYFYWYRQILGQKVEFLVSFYNNEISEKSEIFDDQFSVERPDGSNFTLKIRSTKLEDSAMYFCASREGVVLTGELFFGEGSRLTVL.